This T cell receptor beta chain was retrieved from a study of T cells after yellow fever vaccination. Study information: It was with CD3, CD45RA, CCR7 and CD95 that the EM, EMRA, CM and Tscm memory subsets were sorted. General study points: Sorted memory subsets on day 0 showed almost all vaccine-responding clonotypes to be undetectable. The secondary T-cell response peaked on day 5, not day 15, but was weaker. Clones that expanded after primary vaccination mostly reappeared after the booster (96% CD4, 88% CD8).

In this sample, this clonotype turned up many times. One entry per CDR3 protein, called by TCRdb with MiXCR from the 5' RACE reads. Of approximately 10,000 distinct CDR3 sequences detected, under 6.5% appear once; the ten largest clones hold around 1%. This CDR3 contains 16 residues. The V gene's germline CDR1 is DFQATT and CDR2 SNEGSKA (reference sequence). The V gene end was trimmed by 6 bases and the J gene end by 6 bases; junction bases not matched to a gene: 18. The clonotype was recovered from a man aged 30 to 45 who received the YFV17D yellow fever vaccine. The V gene is TRBV20-1, the J gene TRBJ2-7; 9 bases line up with TRBD1. Specimen: PBMCs, either bulk or a sorted T-cell subset (CD4+, CD8+, memory, or dextramer-sorted; not recorded which), collected on the day of the yellow fever booster vaccination. In DNA form, the CDR3 reads TGCAGTGCCAACCCTAGTTCGGGACAGGGTGTTTCCGAGCAGTACTTC. It translates to CSANPSSGQGVSEQYF.